This entry is about one T cell receptor (beta chain). Its matching antigen is unknown. The germline CDR1 and CDR2 sequences are DFQATT and SNEGSKA (reference sequence). Trimming removed 3 bases at V and 6 bases at J, with 15 bases between. This CDR3 comprises 15 residues. The data originate from a study of vaccination and CD4 T cells after COVID-19. Study at large: Post-COVID samples had a sampling time that fell a median approximately 93 days after diagnosis (range 35 to 161). Cells were stimulated with overlapping spike peptide pools from SARS-CoV-2, HCoV-NL63, HCoV-OC43 and HCoV-229E.

Treatment described: roughly ten-day PBMC culture with coronavirus spike peptide pools or control peptides (ViraFEST assay). Antigen-specific T cell expansion with peptide pools preceded TCR sequencing in the ViraFEST approach. Cultures of PBMCs, a few million per well, were set up with roughly 10 IU/ml IL-2 and approximately 9.4 ug/ml peptide pools. The study sequenced cultured CD4+ T cell DNA using the Oncomine TCR Beta short-read assay. MiXCR, applied by TCRdb to the PCR reads, yields one record per CDR3 protein. This sample has roughly 6,600 distinct CDR3 sequences, with 22% found just once. The V gene is TRBV20-1, the J gene TRBJ2-6, with D unresolved. The specimen was CD4+ T cells from blood, cultured in vitro, collected after SARS-CoV-2 vaccination. The sequence was obtained from a human donor who had recovered from COVID-19. The CDR3 coding sequence is TGCAGTGCTAGTAAGGGTTCCAAAGTGGCCAACGTCCTGACTTTC. This gives the protein CSASKGSKVANVLTF.